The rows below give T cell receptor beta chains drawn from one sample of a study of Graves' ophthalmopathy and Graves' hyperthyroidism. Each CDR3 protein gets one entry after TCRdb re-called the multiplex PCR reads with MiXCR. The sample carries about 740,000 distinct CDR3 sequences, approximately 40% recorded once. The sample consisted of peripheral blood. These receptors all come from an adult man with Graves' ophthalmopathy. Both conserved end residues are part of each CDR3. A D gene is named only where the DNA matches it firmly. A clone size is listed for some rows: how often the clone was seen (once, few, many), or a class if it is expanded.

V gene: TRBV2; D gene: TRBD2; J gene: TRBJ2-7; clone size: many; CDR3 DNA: TGTGCCAGCAGGGAGGGAGGGAACCGCTACGAGCAGTACTTC; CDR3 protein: CASREGGNRYEQYF
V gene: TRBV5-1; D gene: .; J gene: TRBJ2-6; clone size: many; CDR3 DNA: TGCGCCAGCAGCTTGGACAGGGCTGGGGCCAACGTCCTGACTTTC; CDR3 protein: CASSLDRAGANVLTF
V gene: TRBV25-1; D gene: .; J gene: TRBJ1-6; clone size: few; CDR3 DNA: TGTGCCAGCAGTGAAGGACTAGGGGCCTATTCACCCCTCCACTTT; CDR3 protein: CASSEGLGAYSPLHF
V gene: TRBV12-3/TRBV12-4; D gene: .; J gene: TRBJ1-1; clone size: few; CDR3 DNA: TGTGCCAGCAGCTTAATTATCCCTGGGGAATTGAACACTGAAGCTTTCTTT; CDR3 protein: CASSLIIPGELNTEAFF
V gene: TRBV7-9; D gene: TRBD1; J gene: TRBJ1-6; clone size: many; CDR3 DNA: TGTGCCAGCAGCTTGGGGACAGGTACGAGGAATTCACCCCTCCACTTT; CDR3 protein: CASSLGTGTRNSPLHF
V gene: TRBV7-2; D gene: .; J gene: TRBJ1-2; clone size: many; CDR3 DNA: TGTGCCAGCAGCCCAGGACCGGGGGACGGCTACACCTTC; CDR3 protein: CASSPGPGDGYTF
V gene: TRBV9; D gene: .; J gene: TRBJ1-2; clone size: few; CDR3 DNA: TGTGCCAGCAGCGTAGAGGCGGGTTTAGAATATGGCTACACCTTC; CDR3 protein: CASSVEAGLEYGYTF
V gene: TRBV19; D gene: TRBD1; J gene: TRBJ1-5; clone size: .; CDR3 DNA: TGTGCCAGTTCCAGGGGGCGCGAAACGATCGGGACCCAGCATTTT; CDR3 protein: CASSRGRETIGTQHF
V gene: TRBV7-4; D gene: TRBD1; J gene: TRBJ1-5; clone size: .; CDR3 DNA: TGTGCCAGCAGCTTACGGGGGGGGACAGTAGGTGTTAGCAATCAGCCCCAGCATTTT; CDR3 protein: CASSLRGGTVGVSNQPQHF
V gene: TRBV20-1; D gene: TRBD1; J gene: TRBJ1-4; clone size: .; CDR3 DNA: TGCAGTGCTAGTGAGGGACAGGGGGCGCGGGAAAAACTGTTTTTT; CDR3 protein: CSASEGQGAREKLFF
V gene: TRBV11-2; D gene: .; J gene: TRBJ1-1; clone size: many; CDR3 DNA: TGTGCCAGCAGCTTATCGCAGGCCCGAAGAGGGGACACTGAAGCTTTCTTT; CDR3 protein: CASSLSQARRGDTEAFF
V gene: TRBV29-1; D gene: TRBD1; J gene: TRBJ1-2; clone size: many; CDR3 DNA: TGCAGCGTTGGACAGGGTGGAAACTATGGCTACACCTTC; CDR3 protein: CSVGQGGNYGYTF
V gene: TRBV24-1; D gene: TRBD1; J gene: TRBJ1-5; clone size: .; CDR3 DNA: TGTGCCAGCATCGGGGACAGGGCGAATCAGCCCCAGCATTTT; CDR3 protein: CASIGDRANQPQHF
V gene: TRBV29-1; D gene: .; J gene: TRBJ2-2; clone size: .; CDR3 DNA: TGCAGCGTTGGAGGGGTCACCGGGGAGCTGTTTTTT; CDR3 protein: CSVGGVTGELFF
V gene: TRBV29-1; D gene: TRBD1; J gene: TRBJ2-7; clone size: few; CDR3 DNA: TGCAGCGTTCCTACTGGAGGACAGGTGGTCTACGAGCAGTACTTC; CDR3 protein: CSVPTGGQVVYEQYF
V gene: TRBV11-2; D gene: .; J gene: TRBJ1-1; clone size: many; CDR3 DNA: TGTGCCAGCAGTTGGACCCCGGAGGGCACTGAAGCTTTCTTT; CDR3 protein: CASSWTPEGTEAFF
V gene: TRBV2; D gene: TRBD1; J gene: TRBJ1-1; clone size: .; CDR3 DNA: TGTGCCAGCAGTGGACAGGGGGCGGTTCAAACTGAAGCTTTCTTT; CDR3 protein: CASSGQGAVQTEAFF